This passage covers 30 T cell receptor beta chains from one sample sequenced in a study of cytotoxic CD8 clonotypes in ibrutinib-treated CLL. This table comes from immunoSEQ multiplex PCR, and its TCRdb copy is limited to in-frame clones, with some not included. Seen here are fewer than 200,000 clones, 84% observed once, and the top ten hold about 5%. Sequenced here: PBMCs, sampled after 24 months of ibrutinib treatment. These receptors originate from a human donor with chronic lymphocytic leukemia.

This clone was observed a few times. The V call is TRBV28, the J call TRBJ1-2; D uncertain. The germline CDR1 and CDR2 sequences are MDHEN and SYDVKM. V was pared by 5 bases and J by 11 bases, with 9 bases between. This CDR3 has 10 residues. As DNA, the CDR3 is TGTGCCAGCAGTCATAGGACTTACACCTTC. It translates to CASSHRTYTF.

The gene calls are TRBV10-1 and TRBJ1-1; D is uncertain. CDR3 length: 13 amino acids. Germline assignment: CDR1 WNHNN and CDR2 SYGVQD (reference sequence). V was trimmed by 8 bases and J by 0 bases, leaving 10 bases between them. In nucleotides, the CDR3 is TGCGCCAGCCAAAACAGTCTGAACACTGAAGCTTTCTTT. Amino acid sequence: CASQNSLNTEAFF.

The chain recombines TRBV29-1 with TRBJ2-1, with 13 bases fitting TRBD2. In germline, CDR1 is SQVTM, CDR2 ANQGSEA. With 5 bases clipped from V and 10 bases from J, the junction kept 5 bases outside the gene matches. The CDR3 consists of 13 residues. Written as DNA, the CDR3 is TGCAGCGTTACTAGCGGGGGGGCCGTCGAGCAGTTCTTC. Its translation: CSVTSGGAVEQFF.

The chain has TRBV5-1 and TRBJ2-5; D possibly corresponds to TRBD1 (6 bases). Germline CDR1 SGHRS, CDR2 YFSETQ. CDR3 length equals 14 residues. Trimming took off 4 bases at V and 2 bases at J, with 12 bases between the two ends. The CDR3 DNA follows: TGCGCCAGCAGCCGGGGACAACCACAAGAGACCCAGTACTTC. This translates into CASSRGQPQETQYF.

The genes are TRBV27 and TRBJ1-2, with D tentatively TRBD1 (6 bases). The length of the CDR3 is 15 residues. The V end was cut by 7 bases, the J end by 1 base, with 16 bases between. Per germline, CDR1 MNHEY and CDR2 SMNVEV (reference sequence). The CDR3 DNA sequence: TGTGCCAGCACCGCGGACAGAACCCTTAACTATGGCTACACCTTC. Translated: CASTADRTLNYGYTF.

The chain joins TRBV30 to TRBJ2-7, with D hard to call. The germline V and J ends were trimmed by 1 base and 6 bases, with 13 bases remaining between them. The V gene's germline CDR1 is GTSNPN and CDR2 SVGIG (reference sequence). This CDR3 region has 13 residues. The CDR3 loop reads CAWSALTPPEQYF. DNA of the CDR3: TGTGCCTGGAGTGCCTTGACCCCTCCCGAGCAGTACTTC.

The J gene is TRBJ1-1, the V gene TRBV5-1, with 7 bases lining up with TRBD1. The CDR3 runs to 17 residues. The germline gives CDR1 SGHRS, CDR2 YFSETQ. V lost 4 bases, J lost 0 bases, and 12 bases stayed unmatched. The DNA for the CDR3 is TGCGCCAGCAGCGCTTTCCCCTCCGGGACAGTGAACACTGAAGCTTTCTTT. Its protein product is CASSAFPSGTVNTEAFF.

Only a few counts were recorded for this clone. The chain combines TRBV27 with TRBJ2-2, with 8 bases lining up with TRBD2. The CDR3 length is 15 residues. J was trimmed by 0 bases and V by 7 bases; bases with no gene match: 4. CDR1 is MNHEY, CDR2 SMNVEV, per germline (reference sequence). CDR3 amino acids: CASNQAGANTGELFF. The CDR3 DNA is TGTGCCAGCAATCAAGCGGGGGCGAACACCGGGGAGCTGTTTTTT.

The V and J genes are TRBV5-1 and TRBJ2-3; 10 bases are shared with TRBD2. Germline V gene lookup returns CDR1 SGHRS and CDR2 YFSETQ. The CDR3 loop spans 15 amino acids. After removal of 5 bases from V and 2 bases from J, the junction contained 5 bases not matched to a gene. The chain's CDR3 is CASRRTSGYTDTQYF. The DNA of the CDR3 is TGCGCCAGCAGACGGACTAGCGGATACACAGATACGCAGTATTTT.

The V gene is TRBV29-1, the J gene TRBJ2-1; 11 bases map to TRBD2. The V gene's germline CDR1 is SQVTM and CDR2 ANQGSEA. This CDR3 has 14 residues. J lost 4 bases, V lost 7 bases, and 6 bases had no gene match. The CDR3 nucleotides read TGCAGCGCCGAGGGACTAGCGGCATACAATGAGCAGTTCTTC. Its translation: CSAEGLAAYNEQFF.

The rearrangement joins TRBV9 to TRBJ2-3; 7 bases are a match to TRBD2. The trim removed 1 base at V and 5 bases at J, leaving 4 bases unmatched. This CDR3 contains 14 residues. Germline values: CDR1 SGDLS, CDR2 YYNGEE. The CDR3, as DNA: TGTGCCAGCAGCGTAAGGTTAGCGGGAGATACGCAGTATTTT. The encoded protein is CASSVRLAGDTQYF.

V usage is TRBV19 and J usage is TRBJ2-7, with D perhaps matching TRBD1 or TRBD2 (7 bases each). The V gene lost 7 bases and the J gene lost 5 bases, with 15 bases spanning the gap. The CDR3 totals 13 residues. The germline V gene has CDR1 LNHDA and CDR2 SQIVND (reference sequence). CDR3 sequence (DNA): TGTGCCAGTATGGCGCAGGGGGGGAACGAGCAGTACTTC. This translates into CASMAQGGNEQYF.

The rearrangement joins TRBV29-1 to TRBJ2-5, with 8 bases identical to TRBD1. With the DNA end fitting TRBJ2-7 better, the J assignment may be wrong. Germline V gene sequence: CDR1 SQVTM, CDR2 ANQGSEA. The CDR3 extends over 15 amino acids. As DNA, the CDR3 is TGCAGCGTCAAGCGGAAAGGACAGGGACAGCACGAGCAGTACTTC. It encodes CSVKRKGQGQHEQYF.

V and J are TRBV7-9 and TRBJ1-1; D possibly corresponds to TRBD1 (6 bases). The CDR3 runs 15 residues. Germline-derived CDR1 and CDR2 are SEHNR and FQNEAQ (reference sequence). V dropped 5 bases and J dropped 3 bases, with 16 bases sitting between them. The chain's CDR3 is CASSTDSRAHTEAFF. CDR3 nucleotide sequence: TGTGCCAGCAGCACGGACAGTCGGGCCCACACTGAAGCTTTCTTT.

The rearrangement joins TRBV27 to TRBJ1-1; D gene ambiguous. V was clipped by 4 bases and J by 0 bases, with 9 bases between them. The CDR3 totals 14 residues. Germline loops: CDR1 MNHEY, CDR2 SMNVEV (reference sequence). Here the CDR3 DNA reads TGTGCCAGCAGTTCTCAGGCGATGAACACTGAAGCTTTCTTT. Protein product: CASSSQAMNTEAFF.

Here the CDR3 DNA reads TGTGCCAGTAGTATAGGCGCAGGGCGCATGAACACTGAAGCTTTCTTT. Translated: CASSIGAGRMNTEAFF. The V gene is TRBV19, the J gene TRBJ1-1, with D possibly TRBD1 on 5 matching bases. The CDR3 has 16 residues. Trimming stripped 1 base from V and 0 bases from J, with 12 bases between. Germline V gives CDR1 LNHDA, CDR2 SQIVND (reference sequence).

The chain employs TRBV4-2 and TRBJ2-7; D unclear. V lost 0 bases and J lost 2, with 5 bases in between. CDR3 length: 13 residues. The germline gives CDR1 LGHNA, CDR2 YNFKEQ. CDR3 sequence reads: CASSQENAYEQYF. CDR3 bases: TGTGCCAGCAGCCAAGAAAATGCCTACGAGCAGTACTTC.

V usage is TRBV4-2 and J usage is TRBJ1-1; 11 bases align to TRBD1. CDR3 length: 14 residues. V shed 4 bases and J 7 bases; nucleotides not matched to a gene: 5. Looked up from germline, CDR1 is LGHNA and CDR2 is YNFKEQ. CDR3: CASSPGQGAGEAFF. The CDR3 coding sequence is TGTGCCAGCAGCCCTGGACAGGGGGCTGGTGAAGCTTTCTTT.

Note on this clone: The same CDR3 is also encoded by other DNA sequences in this sample. This chain uses TRBV5-1 with TRBJ1-1; D is uncertain. The ends were cut back, 0 bases at V and 3 bases at J, with 3 bases in the middle. Germline CDR1 reads SGHRS; CDR2 reads YFSETQ. This CDR3 contains 12 residues. CDR3 amino acids: CASSLVDTEAFF. In nucleotides, the CDR3 is TGCGCCAGCAGCTTGGTGGACACTGAAGCTTTCTTT.

This chain joins TRBV30 and TRBJ1-2; 7 positions agree with TRBD1. V dropped 1 base and J dropped 4; count of bases not matched to a gene: 21. This CDR3 has 19 amino acids. Germline CDR1 and CDR2: GTSNPN and SVGIG (reference sequence). The CDR3 DNA sequence: TGTGCCTGGAGTGGGCGCGACCACCGCCGCAGGGGGACAGCCTATGGCTACACCTTC. Its translation is CAWSGRDHRRRGTAYGYTF. Together with reference TRBV30 and TRBJ1-2, the CDR3 gives the full variable domain: SQTIHQWPATLVQPVGSPLSLECTVEGTSNPNLYWYRQAAGRGLQLLFYSVGIGQISSEVPQNLSASRPQDRQFILSSKKLLLSDSGFYLCAWSGRDHRRRGTAYGYTFGSGTRLTVV.

This clone is a singleton in its sample. This sequence joins TRBV6-5 and TRBJ2-7; D call uncertain. Germline lookup yields CDR1 MNHEY and CDR2 SVGAGI. This CDR3 region has 12 residues. The V end was cut by 10 bases, the J end by 2 bases, with 12 bases between. CDR3 amino acids: CATSKDTYEQYF. DNA of the CDR3: TGTGCCACCTCAAAGGATACCTACGAGCAGTACTTC.

The rearrangement links TRBV5-4 to TRBJ2-7; 9 bases match TRBD2. The CDR3 consists of 14 residues. V was clipped by 6 bases and J by 9 bases; unmatched bases: 13. Germline V gene data show CDR1 as SGHNT and CDR2 as YYREEE (reference sequence). Here the CDR3 DNA reads TGTGCCAGCACCCATCCTCGCGGGAGGGCCTGGCAGTACTTC. Translation gives CASTHPRGRAWQYF. The full variable domain, completed using reference TRBV5-4 and TRBJ2-7, is ETGVTQSPTHLIKTRGQQVTLRCSSQSGHNTVSWYQQALGQGPQFIFQYYREEENGRGNFPPRFSGLQFPNYSSELNVNALELDDSALYLCASTHPRGRAWQYFGPGTRLTVT.

The chain carries TRBV28 and TRBJ2-1; D perhaps matches TRBD1 (6 bases). CDR3 size: 13 residues. Per germline, CDR1 MDHEN and CDR2 SYDVKM. Trimming stripped 3 bases from V and 6 bases from J, with 9 bases between. The CDR3 coding sequence is TGTGCCAGCAGTTTGGACAGTTCCAATGAGCAGTTCTTC. Translated, it gives CASSLDSSNEQFF. The complete variable domain, with remaining parts taken from reference TRBV28 and TRBJ2-1, reads DVKVTQSSRYLVKRTGEKVFLECVQDMDHENMFWYRQDPGLGLRLIYFSYDVKMKEKGDIPEGYSVSREKKERFSLILESASTNQTSMYLCASSLDSSNEQFFGPGTRLTVL.

The gene calls are TRBV7-9 and TRBJ1-3, with 7 bases identical to TRBD1. Germline V gene sequence: CDR1 SEHNR, CDR2 FQNEAQ (reference sequence). V was clipped by 4 bases and J by 4 bases; unmatched bases: 7. CDR3 length: 15 residues. CDR3 loop: CASSSAGTAGNTIYF. The CDR3 DNA is TGTGCCAGCAGCTCCGCCGGGACAGCCGGAAACACCATATATTTT.

J is TRBJ1-5 and V is TRBV28; tentative D call: TRBD1 (6 bases). V shed 5 bases and J shed 0 bases, with 11 bases lying between them. CDR1 and CDR2 (germline): MDHEN, SYDVKM. The CDR3 sequence is 15 residues long. The CDR3: CASSRRTASNQPQHF. The CDR3 coding sequence is TGTGCCAGCAGTCGTCGGACAGCTAGCAATCAGCCCCAGCATTTT.

This clone was picked up a small number of times. The chain uses TRBV15 and TRBJ2-5; D is unresolved. Trimming pared 3 bases from V and 4 bases from J, leaving 21 bases between. There are 17 residues in the CDR3. Germline V gene sequence: CDR1 LNHNV, CDR2 YYDKDF (reference sequence). This CDR3 reads CATSRTSVGPKGETQYF. The CDR3 bases are TGTGCCACCAGCAGGACTTCTGTGGGTCCAAAAGGAGAGACCCAGTACTTC.

The V and J genes are TRBV18 and TRBJ1-3, with TRBD1 as a possible D gene (5 bases). The V end lost 2 bases, the J end lost 4 bases, and 15 bases lay between the germline ends. Germline V gene lookup returns CDR1 KGHSH and CDR2 LQKENI. CDR3 length: 16 residues. CDR3 in DNA: TGTGCCAGCTCACCAGCAGCGGGGGTGTACGGAAACACCATATATTTT. Translated: CASSPAAGVYGNTIYF.

The chain uses TRBV5-1 and TRBJ1-1, with TRBD1 as a possible D gene (6 bases). CDR1 is SGHRS and CDR2 is YFSETQ in the germline V gene. Deletions cut 7 bases from V and 0 bases from J, with 13 bases between. The CDR3 length is 14 residues. The CDR3 bases are TGCGCCAGCCAAACAGGGCAACTGAACACTGAAGCTTTCTTT. It translates to CASQTGQLNTEAFF.

The genes are TRBV5-4 and TRBJ2-7; 16 positions agree with TRBD2. Germline V gives CDR1 SGHNT, CDR2 YYREEE (reference sequence). V trimming: 3 bases; J trimming: 4 bases; junction bases outside the gene matches: 7. This CDR3 is built from 17 residues. The CDR3 here is CASSSGTSGRAFYEQYF. The CDR3 nucleotides read TGTGCCAGCAGCTCTGGGACTAGCGGGAGGGCCTTTTACGAGCAGTACTTC. The variable domain in full, completed from reference TRBV5-4 and TRBJ2-7, reads ETGVTQSPTHLIKTRGQQVTLRCSSQSGHNTVSWYQQALGQGPQFIFQYYREEENGRGNFPPRFSGLQFPNYSSELNVNALELDDSALYLCASSSGTSGRAFYEQYFGPGTRLTVT.

The chain joins TRBV5-4 to TRBJ2-2; 7 nucleotides line up with TRBD2. J gave up 3 bases and V 4 bases, and 9 bases lay outside the gene matches. The CDR3 runs 16 residues. Germline CDR1 reads SGHNT; CDR2 reads YYREEE (reference sequence). In DNA, the CDR3 is TGTGCCAGCAGCCGAGCCCTAGCGGTTGACACCGGGGAGCTGTTTTTT. Translating gives CASSRALAVDTGELFF.